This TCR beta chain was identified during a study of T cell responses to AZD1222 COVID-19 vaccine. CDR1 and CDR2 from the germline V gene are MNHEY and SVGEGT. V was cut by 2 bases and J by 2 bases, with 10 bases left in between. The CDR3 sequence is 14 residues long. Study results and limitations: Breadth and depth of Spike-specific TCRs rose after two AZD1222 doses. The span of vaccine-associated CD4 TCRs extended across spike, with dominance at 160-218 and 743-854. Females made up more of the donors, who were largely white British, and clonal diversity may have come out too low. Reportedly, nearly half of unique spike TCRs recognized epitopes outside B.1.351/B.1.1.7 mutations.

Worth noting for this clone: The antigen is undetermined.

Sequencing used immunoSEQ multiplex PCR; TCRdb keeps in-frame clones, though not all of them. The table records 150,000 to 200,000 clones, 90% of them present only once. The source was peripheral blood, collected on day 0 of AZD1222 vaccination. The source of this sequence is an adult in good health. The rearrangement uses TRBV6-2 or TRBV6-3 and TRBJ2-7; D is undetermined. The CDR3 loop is CASSYGFAPYEQYF. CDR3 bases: TGTGCCAGCAGTTACGGTTTCGCCCCCTACGAGCAGTACTTC.